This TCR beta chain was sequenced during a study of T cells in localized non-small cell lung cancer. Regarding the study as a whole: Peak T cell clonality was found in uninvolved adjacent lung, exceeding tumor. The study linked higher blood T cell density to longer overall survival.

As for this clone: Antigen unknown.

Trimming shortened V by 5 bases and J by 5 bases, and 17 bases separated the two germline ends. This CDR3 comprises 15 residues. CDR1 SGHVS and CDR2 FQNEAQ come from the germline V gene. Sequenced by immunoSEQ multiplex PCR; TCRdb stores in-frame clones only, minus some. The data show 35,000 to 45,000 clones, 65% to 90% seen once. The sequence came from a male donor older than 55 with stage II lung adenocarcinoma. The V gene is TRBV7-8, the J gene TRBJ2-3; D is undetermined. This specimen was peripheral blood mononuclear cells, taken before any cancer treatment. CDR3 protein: CASSPDLWQIDTQYF. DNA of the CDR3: TGTGCCAGCAGCCCAGACCTATGGCAAATAGATACGCAGTATTTT.